This T cell receptor (beta chain) is drawn from a study of CD8 T cells in Susac syndrome. The V segment lost 3 bases and the J segment 5 bases; nucleotides outside the gene matches: 11. Germline loops: CDR1 SGHTA, CDR2 FQGNSA. This CDR3 spans 18 amino acids. RNA was extracted with the RNeasy kit, and a quantity of roughly 0.45 to 1 ug was reverse transcribed using random hexamers. In TCRdb, the immunoSEQ multiplex PCR reads were re-called with MiXCR into one record per CDR3 protein. This table has about 120,000 distinct CDR3 sequences, around 94% appearing once. This receptor was obtained from a human donor with multiple sclerosis. What was sequenced was CD4+ T cells from PBMCs. The chain uses TRBV7-2 and TRBJ2-1; TRBD2 aligns across 12 bases. CDR3 residues: CASSFTRLAGAKNNEQFF. The CDR3, as DNA: TGTGCCAGCAGCTTCACCCGACTAGCGGGAGCTAAAAACAATGAGCAGTTCTTC. The whole variable domain, filled in from reference TRBV7-2 and TRBJ2-1, reads GAGVSQSPSNKVTEKGKDVELRCDPISGHTALYWYRQSLGQGLEFLIYFQGNSAPDKSGLPSDRFSAERTGGSVSTLTIQRTQQEDSAVYLCASSFTRLAGAKNNEQFFGPGTRLTVL.